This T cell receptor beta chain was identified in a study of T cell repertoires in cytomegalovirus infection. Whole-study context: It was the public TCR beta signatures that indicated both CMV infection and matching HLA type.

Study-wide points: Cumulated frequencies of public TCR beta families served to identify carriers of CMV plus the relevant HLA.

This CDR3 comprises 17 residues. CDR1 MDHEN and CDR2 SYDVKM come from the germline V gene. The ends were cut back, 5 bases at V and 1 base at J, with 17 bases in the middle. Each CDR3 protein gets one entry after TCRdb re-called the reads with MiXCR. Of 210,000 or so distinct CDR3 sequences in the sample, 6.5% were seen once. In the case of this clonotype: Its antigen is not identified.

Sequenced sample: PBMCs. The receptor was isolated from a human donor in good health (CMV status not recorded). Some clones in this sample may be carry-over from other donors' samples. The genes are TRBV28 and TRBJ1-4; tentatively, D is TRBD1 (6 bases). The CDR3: CASSLSRTALTNEKLFF. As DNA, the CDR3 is TGTGCCAGCAGTCTCTCTCGGACAGCTCTAACTAATGAAAAACTGTTTTTT.